One and the same sample provided the 29 T cell receptor beta chains below, sequenced in a study of T cell responses to AZD1222 COVID-19 vaccine. Data came from immunoSEQ multiplex PCR; TCRdb stores just in-frame clones and leaves some out. The sample contains some 83,000 clones, 85% to 90% of which appear only once. This material consisted of peripheral blood, taken on day 0 of AZD1222 vaccination. The receptors shown here come from an adult in good health.

The chain carries TRBV7-9 and TRBJ2-7, with D unresolved. The V end was cut by 5 bases, the J end by 3 bases, with 8 bases between. The V gene's germline CDR1 is SEHNR and CDR2 FQNEAQ (reference sequence). This CDR3 spans 12 amino acids. The CDR3 sequence: CASSAPGYEQYF. The CDR3 DNA reads as TGTGCCAGCAGCGCCCCGGGCTACGAGCAGTACTTC.

The chain carries TRBV5-6 and TRBJ1-2, with 7 positions matching TRBD1. CDR3 length: 15 residues. The V and J ends lost 4 bases and 7 bases, in that order; junction bases with no gene match: 13. Germline CDR1 is SGHDT and CDR2 is YYEEEE. The CDR3, as DNA: TGTGCCAGCAGCGTAGGAACAGGGGTTGACAGTGGCTACACCTTC. Translation gives CASSVGTGVDSGYTF.

This clone has a single count. V gene TRBV19 combines with J gene TRBJ2-1, with TRBD2 matching 12 bases. CDR3 length: 16 amino acids. With 2 bases clipped from V and 4 bases from J, the junction kept 3 bases outside the gene matches. Germline loops: CDR1 LNHDA, CDR2 SQIVND (reference sequence). CDR3 residues: CASSITSGGPYNEQFF. CDR3 bases: TGTGCCAGTAGTATAACTAGCGGGGGGCCTTACAATGAGCAGTTCTTC.

In this sample, this clone turned up once. The chain employs TRBV15 and TRBJ1-3; weak D call: TRBD1 (6 bases). The CDR3 length is 15 residues. The ends were cut back, 0 bases at V and 6 bases at J, with 12 bases in the middle. Per the germline V gene, CDR1 is LNHNV and CDR2 is YYDKDF (reference sequence). CDR3 sequence: CATSREQGGENTIYF. CDR3 nucleotides: TGTGCCACCAGCAGAGAACAGGGAGGGGAAAACACCATATATTTT.

V gene TRBV30 combines with J gene TRBJ2-7, with 8 bases fitting TRBD1. J was trimmed by 2 bases and V by 4 bases; bases with no gene match: 7. Germline V gene data show CDR1 as GTSNPN and CDR2 as SVGIG (reference sequence). This CDR3 spans 14 amino acids. The CDR3, as DNA: TGTGCCTGGATCGAAACAGGGGGGCCCTACGAGCAGTACTTC. Protein product: CAWIETGGPYEQYF.

The genes are TRBV11-2 and TRBJ1-1, with no clear D. The CDR3 sequence is 11 residues long. Germline V gives CDR1 SGHAT, CDR2 FQNNGV. V was shortened by 2 bases and J by 7 bases, with 5 bases between the two germline ends. Written as DNA, the CDR3 is TGTGCCAGCAGCTTATTAGGTGAAGCTTTCTTT. Protein product: CASSLLGEAFF.

V gene TRBV19 combines with J gene TRBJ1-6, with TRBD1 matching 9 bases. J lost 4 bases, V lost 8 bases, and 0 bases had no gene match. This CDR3 spans 13 amino acids. The V gene's germline CDR1 is LNHDA and CDR2 SQIVND (reference sequence). The CDR3 DNA reads as TGTGCCAGTGGGACAGGGTATAATTCACCCCTCCACTTT. Translated: CASGTGYNSPLHF.

DNA for the CDR3: TGTGCCAGCAGTAGACCACCGTTATTCGAGCAGTACTTC. The encoded protein is CASSRPPLFEQYF. The V gene is TRBV6-5, the J gene TRBJ2-7, with D uncertain. This CDR3 has 13 amino acids. V lost 5 bases to trimming and J lost 6 bases, with 14 bases between them. CDR1 and CDR2 from the germline V gene are MNHEY and SVGAGI.

Here the CDR3 reads CASSSGTGGEKLFF. CDR3 nucleotides: TGCGCCAGCAGCTCCGGGACAGGGGGGGAAAAACTGTTTTTT. The chain joins TRBV5-1 to TRBJ1-4, with 11 bases that match TRBD1. CDR1 is SGHRS, CDR2 YFSETQ, per germline. V trimming: 3 bases; J trimming: 8 bases; junction bases outside the gene matches: 3. The CDR3 is made up of 14 amino acids.

This chain connects TRBV10-2 to TRBJ2-7; 7 bases match TRBD1. Germline CDR1 WSHSY, CDR2 SAAADI. Trimming at V came to 6 bases and at J to 3 bases, leaving 8 bases not matched to a gene. This CDR3 region has 14 residues. The CDR3 DNA reads as TGCGCCAGCAGAATACCGGGACAGTTCTACGAGCAGTACTTC. Protein product: CASRIPGQFYEQYF.

CDR3 nucleotide sequence: TGTGCCAGCAGCCAAGCCGGGACCCAGAGTGGAGGCTACACCTTC. Translating gives CASSQAGTQSGGYTF. The chain is built from TRBV4-2 and TRBJ1-2, with a tentative D call TRBD1 (5 bases). Per germline, CDR1 LGHNA and CDR2 YNFKEQ. Trimming took 1 base from V and 8 from J, leaving 17 bases between them. This CDR3 has 15 amino acids.

V and J are TRBV11-3 and TRBJ2-1; either TRBD1 or TRBD2 may supply D (5 bases each). V lost 8 bases and J 7 bases, leaving 15 bases between the germline ends. This CDR3 region has 13 residues. In germline, CDR1 is SGHNT, CDR2 YENEEA. The CDR3 reads CASWDRPGNEQFF. CDR3 sequence (DNA): TGTGCCAGCTGGGACCGGCCTGGTAATGAGCAGTTCTTC.

This chain connects TRBV5-1 to TRBJ1-2; 9 bases align to TRBD1. The V segment lost 8 bases and the J segment 6 bases; nucleotides outside the gene matches: 14. Germline CDR1 reads SGHRS; CDR2 reads YFSETQ. The CDR3 consists of 15 residues. CDR3 nucleotides: TGCGCCAGTCGGGACAGGGCGGACGGGACTCATGGCTACACCTTC. The encoded protein is CASRDRADGTHGYTF.

The chain combines TRBV7-2 with TRBJ2-2; TRBD1 matches at 8 bases. Germline CDR1 is SGHTA and CDR2 is FQGNSA. J lost 9 bases, V lost 1 base, and 13 bases had no gene match. This CDR3 has 17 amino acids. The CDR3 protein is CASSLVYGQGSARELFF. The CDR3 coding sequence is TGTGCCAGCAGCTTAGTATATGGACAGGGTTCCGCCCGGGAGCTGTTTTTT.

The rearrangement joins TRBV27 to TRBJ1-5, with unresolved D. The CDR3 totals 13 residues. Deletions cut 0 bases from V and 15 bases from J, with 15 bases between. Germline assignment: CDR1 MNHEY and CDR2 SMNVEV (reference sequence). The CDR3 sequence: CASSLSPDTVRHF. The CDR3 DNA reads TGTGCCAGCAGTTTATCGCCCGACACGGTTCGGCATTTT.

The V call is TRBV4-3, the J call TRBJ1-4; the match to TRBD1 covers 7 bases. CDR1 is LGHNA and CDR2 is YSLEER in the germline V gene. With 0 bases clipped from V and 5 bases from J, the junction kept 6 bases outside the gene matches. This CDR3 is built from 16 residues. The CDR3 loop reads CASSQDAGTVNEKLFF. CDR3 nucleotides: TGCGCCAGCAGCCAAGATGCCGGGACAGTAAATGAAAAACTGTTTTTT.

V is TRBV7-2 and J is TRBJ2-7; D gene uncertain. CDR1 and CDR2 (germline): SGHTA, FQGNSA. V was pared by 0 bases and J by 2 bases, with 11 bases between. The CDR3 runs to 15 residues. For the CDR3, the DNA is TGTGCCAGCAGCTTAGCGTCACAGTCCGCCTACGAGCAGTACTTC. Translation: CASSLASQSAYEQYF.

This clone was recorded once. This chain uses TRBV30 with TRBJ1-4, with D possibly matching TRBD1 (5 bases). The CDR3 has 14 amino acids. From germline, CDR1 is GTSNPN and CDR2 SVGIG (reference sequence). V was clipped by 1 base and J by 3 bases, with 9 bases between them. The CDR3 sequence is CAWSARGSNEKLFF. The CDR3 nucleotides are TGTGCCTGGAGTGCCCGGGGGTCTAATGAAAAACTGTTTTTT.

V usage is TRBV19 and J usage is TRBJ1-6, with D uncertain. Per germline, CDR1 LNHDA and CDR2 SQIVND (reference sequence). CDR3 size: 14 residues. V lost 7 bases and J 0 bases, leaving 7 bases between the germline ends. CDR3 nucleotides: TGTGCCAGTAAACGGAGCTCCTATAATTCACCCCTCCACTTT. Translated, it gives CASKRSSYNSPLHF.

The V gene is TRBV6-4, the J gene TRBJ2-1; D not resolved. The germline gives CDR1 MRHNA, CDR2 SNTAGT. Trimming cost V 5 bases and J 0 bases, with 11 bases left between them. CDR3 length equals 15 residues. The CDR3 bases are TGTGCCAGCAGTTCCTCACAGAGCTCCTACAATGAGCAGTTCTTC. Its protein is CASSSSQSSYNEQFF.

This chain connects TRBV11-2 to TRBJ1-1; weak D call: TRBD1 (5 bases). From germline, CDR1 is SGHAT and CDR2 FQNNGV. This CDR3 comprises 14 residues. V was pared by 5 bases and J by 0 bases, with 10 bases between. The CDR3 loop reads CASSPQGLNTEAFF. CDR3 coding DNA: TGTGCCAGCAGCCCTCAGGGACTGAACACTGAAGCTTTCTTT. Full variable domain (missing parts from reference TRBV11-2 and TRBJ1-1): EAGVAQSPRYKIIEKRQSVAFWCNPISGHATLYWYQQILGQGPKLLIQFQNNGVVDDSQLPKDRFSAERLKGVDSTLKIQPAKLEDSAVYLCASSPQGLNTEAFFGQGTRLTVV.

This clone was observed a single time. This chain connects TRBV29-1 to TRBJ1-6; D call uncertain. CDR3 length: 17 residues. V was clipped by 8 bases and J by 0 bases, with 20 bases between them. Germline CDR1 is SQVTM and CDR2 is ANQGSEA. CDR3 protein: CSRLGSRHSSYNSPLHF. CDR3 nucleotide sequence: TGCAGCCGTCTTGGGTCGCGCCATAGCTCCTATAATTCACCCCTCCACTTT.

The chain uses TRBV7-2 and TRBJ2-2; D not certain. The CDR3 extends over 13 amino acids. The germline V gene has CDR1 SGHTA and CDR2 FQGNSA. Trimming stripped 4 bases from V and 6 bases from J, with 9 bases between. CDR3 coding DNA: TGTGCCAGCAGCTCATGGGTGGCCGGGGAGCTGTTTTTT. Encoded protein: CASSSWVAGELFF.

The V gene is TRBV28, the J gene TRBJ1-2; a possible D gene is TRBD1 (5 bases). The germline V gene encodes CDR1 MDHEN and CDR2 SYDVKM. The CDR3 is 13 residues long. Trimming cost V 7 bases and J 4 bases, with 13 bases left between them. In DNA form, the CDR3 reads TGTGCCAGCACTCAGGGTCTAGGCTATGGCTACACCTTC. It yields the protein CASTQGLGYGYTF.

This sequence joins TRBV5-1 and TRBJ2-3; 7 bases line up with TRBD2. Unmatched junction bases numbered 8, after V lost 4 bases and J lost 6 bases. The CDR3 length is 14 residues. CDR1 is SGHRS and CDR2 is YFSETQ in the germline V gene. CDR3 sequence reads: CASSRDYLADTQYF. CDR3 sequence (DNA): TGCGCCAGCAGCCGGGACTACCTGGCGGATACGCAGTATTTT.

The chain links TRBV4-1 to TRBJ2-1, with 14 bases lining up with TRBD2. This CDR3 is 17 amino acids long. Unmatched junction bases numbered 6, after V lost 5 bases and J lost 3 bases. Germline CDR1 MGHRA, CDR2 YSYEKL. CDR3 bases: TGCGCCAGCAGCGGAGGGACTAGCGGGGGACTCTACAATGAGCAGTTCTTC. Its protein is CASSGGTSGGLYNEQFF.

The CDR3 sequence: CSARWGYEQYF. DNA for the CDR3: TGCAGTGCGAGATGGGGGTACGAGCAGTACTTC. V gene TRBV20-1 combines with J gene TRBJ2-7; D may correspond to TRBD1 or TRBD2 (5 bases each). The germline gives CDR1 DFQATT, CDR2 SNEGSKA (reference sequence). Deletions cut 6 bases from V and 4 bases from J, with 10 bases between. The CDR3 length is 11 residues.

The chain couples TRBV11-2 to TRBJ1-2; D is uncertain. Deletions cut 1 base from V and 2 bases from J, with 2 bases between. Germline values: CDR1 SGHAT, CDR2 FQNNGV. The CDR3 totals 12 residues. The CDR3 loop reads CASSLGNYGYTF. CDR3 bases: TGTGCCAGCAGCTTAGGAAACTATGGCTACACCTTC. Full variable domain (missing parts from reference TRBV11-2 and TRBJ1-2): EAGVAQSPRYKIIEKRQSVAFWCNPISGHATLYWYQQILGQGPKLLIQFQNNGVVDDSQLPKDRFSAERLKGVDSTLKIQPAKLEDSAVYLCASSLGNYGYTFGSGTRLTVV.

A few counts support this clone. J is TRBJ1-3 and V is TRBV2; the D is unclear. CDR1 and CDR2 from the germline V gene are SNHLY and FYNNEI. Trimming cost V 5 bases and J 0 bases, with 11 bases left between them. The CDR3 runs to 15 residues. CDR3 in DNA: TGTGCCAGCAGTTATATAGACCCCTCTGGAAACACCATATATTTT. This sequence encodes CASSYIDPSGNTIYF. Using reference TRBV2 and TRBJ1-3 for the parts outside the CDR3, the full variable domain is EPEVTQTPSHQVTQMGQEVILRCVPISNHLYFYWYRQILGQKVEFLVSFYNNEISEKSEIFDDQFSVERPDGSNFTLKIRSTKLEDSAMYFCASSYIDPSGNTIYFGEGSWLTVV.